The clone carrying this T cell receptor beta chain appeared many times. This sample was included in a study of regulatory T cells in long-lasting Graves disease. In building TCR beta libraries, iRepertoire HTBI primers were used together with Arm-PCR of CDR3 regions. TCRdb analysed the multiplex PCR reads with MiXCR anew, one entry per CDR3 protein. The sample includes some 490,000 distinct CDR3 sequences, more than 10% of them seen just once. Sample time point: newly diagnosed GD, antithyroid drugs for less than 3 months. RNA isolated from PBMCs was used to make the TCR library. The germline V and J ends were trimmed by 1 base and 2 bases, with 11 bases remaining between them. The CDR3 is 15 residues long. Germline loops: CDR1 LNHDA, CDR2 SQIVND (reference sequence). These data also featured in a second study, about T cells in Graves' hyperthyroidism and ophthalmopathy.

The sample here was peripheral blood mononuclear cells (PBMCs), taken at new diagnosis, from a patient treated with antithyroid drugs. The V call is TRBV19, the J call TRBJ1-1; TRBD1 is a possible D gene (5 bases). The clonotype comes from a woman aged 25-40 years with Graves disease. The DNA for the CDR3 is TGTGCCAGTAGTATAGGGGACTTCCCAAACACTGAAGCTTTCTTT. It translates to CASSIGDFPNTEAFF. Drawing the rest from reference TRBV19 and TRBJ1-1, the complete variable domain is DGGITQSPKYLFRKEGQNVTLSCEQNLNHDAMYWYRQDPGQGLRLIYYSQIVNDFQKGDIAEGYSVSREKKESFPLTVTSAQKNPTAFYLCASSIGDFPNTEAFFGQGTRLTVV.